Following are 32 T cell receptor beta chains from one sample sequenced in a study of blood T cell repertoires in COVID-19. Clones were sequenced by immunoSEQ multiplex PCR, and TCRdb holds only the in-frame ones, with some missing. This table has 400,000 or so clones, around nine tenths appearing once. The sample consisted of peripheral blood. Source of these receptors: a woman in her thirties or forties with COVID-19, enrolled during active disease.

This chain joins TRBV2 and TRBJ1-4; D remains unclear. CDR3 length: 15 residues. The V gene lost 7 bases and the J gene lost 7 bases, with 19 bases spanning the gap. Germline CDR1 reads SNHLY; CDR2 reads FYNNEI. The CDR3 loop reads CASNEKEEAFEKLFF. The CDR3 DNA reads as TGTGCCAGCAATGAGAAGGAAGAGGCCTTTGAAAAACTGTTTTTT.

This clone came up once. The V gene is TRBV6-2 or TRBV6-3, the J gene TRBJ2-1; the D is unclear. V dropped 2 bases and J dropped 5 bases, with 13 bases sitting between them. This CDR3 region has 15 residues. The germline gives CDR1 MNHEY, CDR2 SVGEGT. CDR3 in DNA: TGTGCCAGCAGTTACAGACTTCCTGGAAACAATGAGCAGTTCTTC. Protein: CASSYRLPGNNEQFF.

CDR3 region: CASSLIPDGYTF. The CDR3 DNA sequence: TGTGCCAGCAGCCTGATCCCGGATGGCTACACCTTC. The chain recombines TRBV6-6 with TRBJ1-2; no clear D gene. V was pared by 6 bases and J by 6 bases, with 11 bases between. Germline loops: CDR1 MNHNY, CDR2 SVGAGI (reference sequence). CDR3 size: 12 residues.

This clone was observed once. The chain links TRBV10-3 to TRBJ1-1; TRBD1 matches at 8 bases. Germline V CDR1 and CDR2: ENHRY, SYGVKD. Unmatched junction bases numbered 3, after V lost 5 bases and J lost 4 bases. The CDR3 consists of 13 residues. The CDR3 nucleotides read TGTGCCATCAGTAGACAGGGGCCCACTGAAGCTTTCTTT. Residues: CAISRQGPTEAFF.

This clone was counted only a few times. This chain links TRBV28 with TRBJ1-5; 9 nucleotides align to TRBD1. Per the germline V gene, CDR1 is MDHEN and CDR2 is SYDVKM. The trim removed 5 bases at V and 6 bases at J, leaving 8 bases unmatched. The length of the CDR3 is 15 residues. CDR3 amino acids: CASSPRDRETQPQHF. The DNA of the CDR3 is TGTGCCAGCAGTCCCCGGGACAGGGAAACTCAGCCCCAGCATTTT.

V gene TRBV19 combines with J gene TRBJ1-5; D is undetermined. This CDR3 spans 13 amino acids. Germline CDR1 is LNHDA and CDR2 is SQIVND (reference sequence). V was pared by 3 bases and J by 4 bases, with 7 bases between. CDR3 sequence: CASSMGRNQPQHF. CDR3 bases: TGTGCCAGTAGTATGGGGAGAAATCAGCCCCAGCATTTT.

This clone was counted a single time. The chain is built from TRBV6-5 and TRBJ1-5, with a possible D match to TRBD1 (5 bases). Germline V lookup: CDR1 MNHEY, CDR2 SVGAGI. The CDR3 extends over 14 amino acids. V lost 5 bases, J lost 0 bases, and 8 bases lay in between. This chain's CDR3 is CASSPQDSNQPQHF. In DNA form, the CDR3 reads TGTGCCAGCAGTCCACAGGATAGCAATCAGCCCCAGCATTTT.

The chain carries TRBV7-2 and TRBJ2-2; 12 bases line up with TRBD1. CDR1 is SGHTA, CDR2 FQGNSA, per germline. This CDR3 is 15 amino acids long. V shed 5 bases, J shed 5 bases, and the junction held 3 bases outside the gene matches. CDR3: CASSGTGGMTGELFF. In nucleotides, the CDR3 is TGTGCCAGCAGCGGGACAGGGGGCATGACCGGGGAGCTGTTTTTT.

J is TRBJ2-2 and V is TRBV11-2, with D perhaps TRBD2 (6 bases). The CDR3 sequence is 16 residues long. In germline, CDR1 is SGHAT, CDR2 FQNNGV. V was trimmed by 5 bases and J by 6 bases, leaving 19 bases between them. In DNA, the CDR3 is TGTGCCAGCAGCCGAGCTGCTAGCGAGCTTTCCGGGGAGCTGTTTTTT. Its translation: CASSRAASELSGELFF.

V gene TRBV6-1 combines with J gene TRBJ1-4; D call uncertain. The V gene's germline CDR1 is MNHNS and CDR2 SASEGT. The V gene lost 0 bases and the J gene lost 4 bases, with 9 bases spanning the gap. CDR3 length: 15 amino acids. CDR3 protein: CASSEAEAFNEKLFF. The CDR3 coding sequence is TGTGCCAGCAGTGAAGCGGAGGCTTTTAATGAAAAACTGTTTTTT.

The V gene is TRBV5-1, the J gene TRBJ1-1, with TRBD1 identical over 11 bases. Germline assignment: CDR1 SGHRS and CDR2 YFSETQ. This CDR3 is built from 15 residues. With 4 bases clipped from V and 2 bases from J, the junction kept 4 bases outside the gene matches. The CDR3 DNA reads TGCGCCAGCAGCCCCCGGACAGGGGGCAACACTGAAGCTTTCTTT. Protein product: CASSPRTGGNTEAFF.

The chain links TRBV9 to TRBJ2-2, with TRBD2 as a possible D gene (5 bases). In germline, CDR1 is SGDLS, CDR2 YYNGEE. This CDR3 region has 17 residues. Trimming cost V 0 bases and J 1 base, with 13 bases left between them. As DNA, the CDR3 is TGTGCCAGCAGCGTAGGACGGCGGGCAGTGAACACCGGGGAGCTGTTTTTT. The encoded protein is CASSVGRRAVNTGELFF.

This clone came up once. The chain recombines TRBV2 with TRBJ1-6; tentatively, D is TRBD1 (5 bases). The germline V gene encodes CDR1 SNHLY and CDR2 FYNNEI. With 8 bases removed from V and 7 bases from J, the gap between germline ends came to 12 bases. There are 13 residues in the CDR3. The CDR3 loop reads CASDRGENSPLHF. The CDR3 DNA follows: TGTGCCAGCGATAGGGGCGAAAATTCACCCCTCCACTTT.

This clone showed up many times. Within the sample, other DNA sequences also encode this same CDR3. CDR3 in amino acids: CASSSTGNYGYTF. CDR3 nucleotides: TGTGCCAGCAGTTCCACAGGGAACTATGGCTACACCTTC. This chain joins TRBV6-5 and TRBJ1-2; maybe TRBD1 (6 bases). This CDR3 has 13 residues. Trimming cost V 4 bases and J 2 bases, with 8 bases left between them. Germline loops: CDR1 MNHEY, CDR2 SVGAGI.

The rearrangement links TRBV20-1 to TRBJ2-7; 7 positions agree with TRBD2. The V gene end was trimmed by 3 bases and the J gene end by 4 bases; junction bases not matched to a gene: 12. The CDR3 totals 15 residues. Looked up from germline, CDR1 is DFQATT and CDR2 is SNEGSKA (reference sequence). CDR3 in DNA: TGCAGTGCTAGTAATCTAGCGGTCTTGAGATACGAGCAGTACTTC. This codes for CSASNLAVLRYEQYF.

The rearrangement joins TRBV4-3 to TRBJ2-1; D is undetermined. Germline CDR1 reads LGHNA; CDR2 reads YSLEER. The CDR3 length is 16 residues. V lost 1 base and J 3 bases, leaving 13 bases between the germline ends. The CDR3 here is CASSQGGVNFYNEQFF. The CDR3 region has the DNA TGCGCCAGCAGCCAAGGAGGAGTAAACTTCTACAATGAGCAGTTCTTC.

V usage is TRBV7-9 and J usage is TRBJ1-2; TRBD1 matches 10 bases. V lost 7 bases and J lost 3; bases outside the gene matches: 5. The CDR3 consists of 14 residues. Germline CDR1 and CDR2: SEHNR and FQNEAQ (reference sequence). The CDR3 DNA reads as TGTGCCAGCACCCTGGGACAGGGGCACTATGGCTACACCTTC. This translates into CASTLGQGHYGYTF.

The V call is TRBV7-2, the J call TRBJ1-6; the D gene is possibly TRBD1 (6 bases). The V and J ends lost 7 bases and 0 bases respectively, with 19 bases between them. This CDR3 is built from 18 residues. The V gene's germline CDR1 is SGHTA and CDR2 FQGNSA. CDR3 loop: CASTVRQVLSSYNSPLHF. For the CDR3, the DNA is TGTGCCAGCACCGTAAGACAGGTTTTGAGCTCCTATAATTCACCCCTCCACTTT.

CDR3: CASSQMTGVYEQYF. The CDR3 DNA reads TGTGCCAGCAGTCAAATGACAGGGGTCTACGAGCAGTACTTC. The chain joins TRBV16 to TRBJ2-7; 8 bases are a match to TRBD1. Germline CDR1 and CDR2: KGHSY and FQNENV. V trimming: 6 bases; J trimming: 3 bases; junction bases outside the gene matches: 7. The CDR3 length is 14 residues.

The genes are TRBV6-1 and TRBJ1-5; D remains ambiguous. The V end lost 2 bases, the J end lost 2 bases, and 10 bases lay between the germline ends. This CDR3 spans 15 amino acids. Germline CDR1 and CDR2: MNHNS and SASEGT. CDR3 nucleotides: TGTGCCAGCAGTGAAAACAGTTGGGGCAATCAGCCCCAGCATTTT. Its translation is CASSENSWGNQPQHF.

The CDR3 DNA reads as TGTGCCAGCAGCTTTCAGGTTACCAGAGGGACTGAAGCTTTCTTT. It specifies CASSFQVTRGTEAFF. The chain carries TRBV11-1 and TRBJ1-1; D uncertain. Germline CDR1 reads SGHAT; CDR2 reads FQDESV (reference sequence). The CDR3 is 15 residues long. Trimming shortened V by 3 bases and J by 5 bases, and 16 bases separated the two germline ends. Filled out from reference TRBV11-1 and TRBJ1-1, the complete variable domain reads EAEVAQSPRYKITEKSQAVAFWCDPISGHATLYWYRQILGQGPELLVQFQDESVVDDSQLPKDRFSAERLKGVDSTLKIQPAELGDSAMYLCASSFQVTRGTEAFFGQGTRLTVV.

This chain uses TRBV7-9 with TRBJ2-7; a possible D gene is TRBD1 (6 bases). The length of the CDR3 is 14 residues. V was clipped by 5 bases and J by 1 base, with 12 bases between them. Per the germline V gene, CDR1 is SEHNR and CDR2 is FQNEAQ (reference sequence). DNA for the CDR3: TGTGCCAGCAGCGCTGACAGGACTTCCTACGAGCAGTACTTC. It codes for CASSADRTSYEQYF.

J is TRBJ1-2 and V is TRBV5-4, with a possible D match to TRBD1 (5 bases). The germline gives CDR1 SGHNT, CDR2 YYREEE (reference sequence). This CDR3 is 13 amino acids long. Trimming took 10 bases from V and 7 from J, leaving 20 bases between them. The CDR3 loop is CAVGQWGQAGYTF. CDR3 bases: TGTGCCGTTGGACAATGGGGCCAAGCTGGCTACACCTTC.

The J gene is TRBJ1-6, the V gene TRBV27; D is possibly TRBD1 (5 bases). The CDR3 spans 13 residues. Germline V gene lookup returns CDR1 MNHEY and CDR2 SMNVEV (reference sequence). V was clipped by 3 bases and J by 8 bases, with 8 bases between them. The CDR3 is CASSFGADSPLHF. The CDR3 bases are TGTGCCAGCAGTTTTGGGGCAGATTCACCCCTCCACTTT.

V gene TRBV30 combines with J gene TRBJ1-6; no clear D. The CDR3 sequence is 12 residues long. Trimming left V 3 bases short and J 6 bases short, with 6 bases between. Germline CDR1 and CDR2: GTSNPN and SVGIG (reference sequence). The DNA of the CDR3 is TGTGCCTGGAGATCCGGTAATTCACCCCTCCACTTT. Protein: CAWRSGNSPLHF.

The chain links TRBV1 to TRBJ1-5; TRBD1, as called in the table, went unchecked against the DNA. TRBV1 is deemed a pseudogene. The CDR3 is 20 residues long. DNA of the CDR3: TGCACCAGCAGCCACAAGGGACAGGGCTCATCCTCGGATAGCAATCAGCCCCAGCATTTT. Translating gives CTSSHKGQGSSSDSNQPQHF.

The chain couples TRBV19 to TRBJ2-1; 8 nucleotides match TRBD2. With 7 bases clipped from V and 6 bases from J, the junction kept 5 bases outside the gene matches. The CDR3 is made up of 13 amino acids. Germline loops: CDR1 LNHDA, CDR2 SQIVND (reference sequence). The CDR3 DNA is TGTGCCAGTACGGGAGGGAATCGCAATGAGCAGTTCTTC. Its translation: CASTGGNRNEQFF.

This rearrangement joins TRBV6-5 to TRBJ2-3, with 7 positions matching TRBD1. From germline, CDR1 is MNHEY and CDR2 SVGAGI. J gave up 0 bases and V 4 bases, and 4 bases lay outside the gene matches. The CDR3 is 15 amino acids. CDR3 nucleotides: TGTGCCAGCAGTTTGGGACAGTCTAGCACAGATACGCAGTATTTT. Its protein product is CASSLGQSSTDTQYF.

Remarks on this clone: Other DNA sequences from this sample encode an identical CDR3 as well. The chain couples TRBV28 to TRBJ1-5; D might be TRBD1 (6 bases). Germline V lookup: CDR1 MDHEN, CDR2 SYDVKM. V was trimmed by 5 bases and J by 1 base, leaving 15 bases between them. The CDR3 loop spans 16 amino acids. DNA of the CDR3: TGTGCCAGCAGTCCCACCCAGGGGCTAAGCAATCAGCCCCAGCATTTT. It yields the protein CASSPTQGLSNQPQHF.

The chain uses TRBV24-1 and TRBJ1-1; TRBD1 agrees at 7 bases. The ends lost 4 bases at V and 2 bases at J; junction bases unmatched: 6. The V gene's germline CDR1 is KGHDR and CDR2 SFDVKD. There are 15 residues in the CDR3. This CDR3 reads CATSEPDRENTEAFF. CDR3 nucleotide sequence: TGTGCCACCAGTGAACCAGACAGGGAAAACACTGAAGCTTTCTTT.

The chain links TRBV7-8 to TRBJ1-6; a possible D gene is TRBD1 (6 bases). There are 14 residues in the CDR3. V lost 3 bases and J 10 bases, leaving 13 bases between the germline ends. The germline V gene encodes CDR1 SGHVS and CDR2 FQNEAQ. The CDR3 spells CASSFYRDRSPLHF. The CDR3 DNA reads as TGTGCCAGCAGCTTCTACAGGGACCGCTCACCCCTCCACTTT.

The chain carries TRBV7-2 and TRBJ1-2, with no clear D. V lost 5 bases, J lost 1 base, and 17 bases lay in between. The length of the CDR3 is 16 residues. Germline V CDR1 and CDR2: SGHTA, FQGNSA. The CDR3 region is CASSPPGDSFNYGYTF. The CDR3 DNA follows: TGTGCCAGCAGCCCCCCCGGGGATTCTTTTAACTATGGCTACACCTTC.